The clone carrying this T cell receptor beta chain was detected ten times or more. The data stem from a study of Graves' ophthalmopathy and Graves' hyperthyroidism. Overall study: Ahead of any treatment, peripheral blood was obtained at the initial diagnosis.

The V and J ends lost 0 bases and 1 base respectively, with 12 bases between them. This CDR3 has 16 amino acids. Germline CDR1 is SGHAT and CDR2 is FQNNGV. Amplifying from RNA transcripts, the study obtained TCR beta CDR3 regions. First-round RT-PCR used HTBI primers; second-round multiplex PCR followed. TCRdb called the multiplex PCR reads again in MiXCR, with one record for every CDR3 protein. This sample yields approximately 410,000 distinct CDR3 sequences, of which approximately 15% are seen a single time; approximately 7% belongs to the top ten. Hyperthyroidism cases were recent diagnoses of under 2 months' duration in people aged 18 to 65. Patients were left out if they had other autoimmune diseases, uncontrolled infections, pregnancy or lactation.

The gene calls are TRBV11-2 and TRBJ1-1; the D gene is possibly TRBD1 (5 bases). The TCR sequence derives from a woman between 18 and 30 years old with stable Graves' hyperthyroidism. The specimen was peripheral blood. The CDR3 DNA is TGTGCCAGCAGCTTAGATCGACAGTCTACGAACACTGAAGCTTTCTTT. The encoded protein is CASSLDRQSTNTEAFF.